A single sample is the source of the 27 T cell receptor beta chains below, sequenced in a study of blood T cell repertoires in COVID-19. Assay: immunoSEQ multiplex PCR; the TCRdb copy retains only in-frame clones and omits some. Here the sample spans 250,000 or so clones, about 91% being singletons. Material for sequencing was PBMCs or T cells enriched from blood (not recorded which). These receptors were taken from a woman in her thirties or forties with acute COVID-19.

This clone was recorded once. This chain joins TRBV3-1 (or the pseudogene TRBV3-2) and TRBJ1-4; 7 bases match TRBD1. V dropped 4 bases and J dropped 0; count of bases not matched to a gene: 2. The CDR3 contains 15 residues. CDR1 LGHDT and CDR2 YNNKEL come from the germline V gene (reference sequence). The CDR3 DNA is TGTGCCAGCAGCCTCGACAGGGCAACTAATGAAAAACTGTTTTTT. The encoded protein is CASSLDRATNEKLFF.

V and J are TRBV12-3 or TRBV12-4 and TRBJ2-7; perhaps TRBD2 as D (6 bases). This CDR3 contains 12 residues. V lost 3 bases and J lost 9, with 12 bases in between. The CDR3 spells CASSFGAGRQYV. CDR3 DNA: TGTGCCAGCAGTTTTGGGGCGGGAAGGCAGTACGTC.

The rearrangement uses TRBV21-1 and TRBJ1-5. TRBV21-1 is tagged as a pseudogene. The CDR3 consists of 18 residues. The CDR3 spells CASSKRRDYVWNNQPQHF. The CDR3 DNA reads TGTGCCAGCAGCAAAAGGCGGGATTACGTCTGGAACAATCAGCCCCAGCATTTT.

The chain carries TRBV7-8 and TRBJ1-4, with D maybe TRBD1 (5 bases). CDR1 is SGHVS, CDR2 FQNEAQ, per germline. Trimming took off 2 bases at V and 8 bases at J, with 6 bases between the two ends. The CDR3 contains 12 residues. The chain's CDR3 is CASSLQGEKLFF. The CDR3 bases are TGTGCCAGCAGCTTACAGGGAGAAAAACTGTTTTTT.

The CDR3 is CATAQGARTDTQYF. The CDR3 DNA reads as TGTGCCACTGCTCAGGGCGCACGCACAGATACGCAGTATTTT. The chain employs TRBV15 and TRBJ2-3, with TRBD1 as a possible D gene (5 bases). The CDR3 is made up of 14 amino acids. V gave up 9 bases and J gave up 1 base, with 14 bases separating them. Germline assignment: CDR1 LNHNV and CDR2 YYDKDF (reference sequence).

Only a few counts were recorded for this clone. This chain connects TRBV7-9 to TRBJ1-1; unclear D gene. Per germline, CDR1 SEHNR and CDR2 FQNEAQ (reference sequence). Trimming removed 1 base from V and 3 bases from J, with 12 bases in between. CDR3 length: 15 residues. CDR3 loop: CASSLVAGKYTEAFF. The CDR3 bases are TGTGCCAGCAGCTTAGTTGCGGGGAAATACACTGAAGCTTTCTTT.

V and J are TRBV6-2 or TRBV6-3 and TRBJ1-1; TRBD1 matches at 9 bases. The CDR3 extends over 17 amino acids. Germline trimming cut 0 bases from V and 4 bases from J; bases unmatched to any gene: 9. Germline V gene sequence: CDR1 MNHEY, CDR2 SVGEGT. CDR3 nucleotides: TGTGCCAGCAGTTACTCCCGGGACAGGGTCTATGGCACTGAAGCTTTCTTT. It specifies CASSYSRDRVYGTEAFF.

The chain has TRBV6-5 and TRBJ2-7, with 12 bases aligning to TRBD1. Germline assignment: CDR1 MNHEY and CDR2 SVGAGI. The trim removed 10 bases at V and 6 bases at J, leaving 10 bases unmatched. There are 14 residues in the CDR3. CDR3: CATRRGQGASEQYV. The DNA of the CDR3 is TGTGCCACCAGAAGGGGACAGGGGGCGAGCGAGCAGTACGTC.

This chain connects TRBV5-6 to TRBJ2-5, with a tentative D call TRBD2 (5 bases). This CDR3 region has 15 residues. Germline V lookup: CDR1 SGHDT, CDR2 YYEEEE. V shed 4 bases and J shed 2 bases, with 15 bases lying between them. The CDR3 DNA is TGTGCCAGCAGCGGATTAGGCGGCGGGCAAGAGACCCAGTACTTC. It codes for CASSGLGGGQETQYF.

The gene calls are TRBV2 and TRBJ2-2; no clear D gene. With 4 bases removed from V and 6 bases from J, the gap between germline ends came to 6 bases. CDR3 length: 12 amino acids. The germline gives CDR1 SNHLY, CDR2 FYNNEI. The CDR3 protein is CASSVSPGELFF. The CDR3 DNA reads TGTGCCAGCAGTGTTAGCCCCGGGGAGCTGTTTTTT.

The chain joins TRBV14 to TRBJ2-5, with 10 bases identical to TRBD2. V lost 1 base to trimming and J lost 5 bases; unmatched junction nucleotides: 4. The germline gives CDR1 SGHDN, CDR2 FVKESK. CDR3 length: 15 residues. The CDR3 nucleotides read TGTGCCAGCAGCCAAGCCCTAGCGGGAGCGGAGACCCAGTACTTC. It codes for CASSQALAGAETQYF.

This clone was observed once. The V call is TRBV6-2 or TRBV6-3, the J call TRBJ2-1; TRBD2 agrees at 10 bases. The CDR3 has 16 residues. The ends lost 6 bases at V and 7 bases at J; junction bases unmatched: 12. Germline V gene sequence: CDR1 MNHEY, CDR2 SVGEGT. The CDR3 coding sequence is TGTGCCAGCAGCCGGGACCTAGCGGGAGTTGGGAATGAGCAGTTCTTC. The encoded protein is CASSRDLAGVGNEQFF.

This clone was seen more than once but under ten times. The CDR3 reads CASSSLVVDYNNEQFF. The CDR3, as DNA: TGTGCCAGCAGCTCCCTTGTGGTGGACTACAACAATGAGCAGTTCTTC. V and J are TRBV11-2 and TRBJ2-1; maybe TRBD2 (6 bases). The germline gives CDR1 SGHAT, CDR2 FQNNGV. Trimming removed 4 bases at V and 5 bases at J, with 18 bases between. The CDR3 is 16 residues long.

This clone appeared a few times. The sample carries other DNA sequences with the same CDR3. This chain joins TRBV4-2 and TRBJ1-1; TRBD1 matches at 8 bases. Germline CDR1 is LGHNA and CDR2 is YNFKEQ. The CDR3 covers 16 residues. V trimming: 4 bases; J trimming: 0 bases; junction bases outside the gene matches: 7. The CDR3 loop reads CASSPYGQGMNTEAFF. The CDR3 DNA sequence: TGTGCCAGCAGCCCATACGGACAGGGTATGAACACTGAAGCTTTCTTT.

The V gene is TRBV5-6, the J gene TRBJ2-2; TRBD1 matches 7 bases. The germline CDR1 and CDR2 sequences are SGHDT and YYEEEE. CDR3 length equals 17 residues. J was trimmed by 0 bases and V by 2 bases; bases with no gene match: 7. CDR3 bases: TGTGCCAGCAGCTTCGGACAGGATTTATCGAACACCGGGGAGCTGTTTTTT. This sequence encodes CASSFGQDLSNTGELFF.

The chain joins TRBV10-3 to TRBJ2-2; possibly TRBD2 for D (5 bases). The length of the CDR3 is 13 residues. In germline, CDR1 is ENHRY, CDR2 SYGVKD. Trimming left V 6 bases short and J 7 bases short, with 12 bases between. CDR3 bases: TGTGCCATCAGGGCCCTGGAGGTCGGGGAGCTGTTTTTT. Protein sequence: CAIRALEVGELFF.

V gene TRBV7-2 combines with J gene TRBJ2-1; 9 positions agree with TRBD2. CDR3 length equals 15 residues. CDR1 is SGHTA, CDR2 FQGNSA, per germline. V dropped 3 bases and J dropped 6; count of bases not matched to a gene: 6. The CDR3 reads CASSFKAGGPNEQFF. In DNA form, the CDR3 reads TGTGCCAGCAGCTTTAAAGCGGGAGGCCCCAATGAGCAGTTCTTC.

The J gene is TRBJ2-4, the V gene TRBV15; 8 nucleotides match TRBD1. Germline lookup yields CDR1 LNHNV and CDR2 YYDKDF (reference sequence). This CDR3 contains 15 residues. The junction had 6 bases not matched to a gene; V was cut back by 1 base and J by 7 bases. The CDR3 DNA reads TGTGCCACCAGCAGAGTTGGACAGGGACGGAACATTCAGTACTTC. It translates to CATSRVGQGRNIQYF.

The rearrangement links TRBV5-6 to TRBJ2-7, with D possibly matching TRBD2 (6 bases). Between the trimmed V and J ends, which lost 3 bases and 7 bases, there was a span of 20 bases. CDR1 and CDR2 from the germline V gene are SGHDT and YYEEEE. This CDR3 has 15 residues. CDR3 loop: CASSYPGVPSSEQYV. In DNA form, the CDR3 reads TGTGCCAGCAGCTACCCGGGGGTCCCCAGCTCTGAGCAGTACGTC.

The chain joins TRBV2 to TRBJ1-5; D not certain. Germline CDR1 reads SNHLY; CDR2 reads FYNNEI. This CDR3 has 14 residues. Trimming stripped 5 bases from V and 0 bases from J, with 8 bases between. Here the CDR3 DNA reads TGTGCCAGCAGTCTATTCGATAGCAATCAGCCCCAGCATTTT. Translating gives CASSLFDSNQPQHF.

This chain joins TRBV7-8 and TRBJ1-1, with D unclear. CDR1 is SGHVS, CDR2 FQNEAQ, per germline. Trimming pared 7 bases from V and 5 bases from J, leaving 11 bases between. This CDR3 spans 12 amino acids. CDR3 sequence (DNA): TGTGCCAGCAAGTCCGGGGTGACTGAAGCTTTCTTT. Translated: CASKSGVTEAFF.

Only one count was recorded for this clone. The V gene is TRBV7-8, the J gene TRBJ2-7; 13 positions agree with TRBD2. V dropped 5 bases and J dropped 3; count of bases not matched to a gene: 13. CDR3 length equals 18 residues. CDR1 is SGHVS and CDR2 is FQNEAQ in the germline V gene. The CDR3 spells CASSDRTSGGPSYYEQYF. The CDR3 region has the DNA TGTGCCAGCAGCGACCGGACTAGCGGGGGTCCTTCTTACTACGAGCAGTACTTC.

V and J are TRBV19 and TRBJ2-5; D unclear. The germline V gene encodes CDR1 LNHDA and CDR2 SQIVND (reference sequence). The CDR3 covers 14 residues. Deletions cut 1 base from V and 4 bases from J, with 10 bases between. The CDR3 bases are TGTGCCAGTAGTATAGTGCCAGGTGGAGAGACCCAGTACTTC. This translates into CASSIVPGGETQYF.

The V gene is TRBV7-2, the J gene TRBJ2-3, with 8 bases that match TRBD2. The trim removed 1 base at V and 3 bases at J, leaving 6 bases unmatched. CDR1 is SGHTA and CDR2 is FQGNSA in the germline V gene. The CDR3 spans 16 residues. CDR3 sequence: CASSLDGRGGTDTQYF. The CDR3 DNA follows: TGTGCCAGCAGCTTAGACGGACGGGGGGGAACAGATACGCAGTATTTT.

V gene TRBV21-1 combines with J gene TRBJ2-7; the table's D call of TRBD2 was not tested on the DNA. TRBV21-1 is labeled a pseudogene. The CDR3 is 11 residues long. This chain's CDR3 is CATQTSYEQYV. The DNA for the CDR3 is TGTGCCACCCAGACTAGCTACGAGCAGTACGTC.

The chain joins TRBV19 to TRBJ2-3; TRBD1 might be the D (6 bases). V lost 11 bases to trimming and J lost 2 bases, with 17 bases between them. This CDR3 has 14 residues. Germline V lookup: CDR1 LNHDA, CDR2 SQIVND (reference sequence). Here the CDR3 reads CASLGGLSTDTQYF. CDR3 DNA: TGTGCCTCCCTAGGGGGTCTGTCCACAGATACGCAGTATTTT.

V usage is TRBV4-3 and J usage is TRBJ1-4; TRBD1 might be the D (5 bases). Trimming removed 1 base at V and 6 bases at J, with 21 bases between. This CDR3 has 18 amino acids. CDR1 and CDR2 (germline): LGHNA, YSLEER. The CDR3 loop is CASSQGGFGGPGDEKLFF. The CDR3, as DNA: TGCGCCAGCAGCCAAGGCGGGTTCGGTGGTCCGGGGGATGAAAAACTGTTTTTT.